The 14 T cell receptor beta chains below come from one sample, sequenced in a study of T cell repertoires in cytomegalovirus infection. For these receptors, no antigen is known. TCRdb redid the calling of the reads with MiXCR, one entry per CDR3 protein. Seen here are about 920,000 distinct CDR3 sequences, approximately 31% observed once, and the top ten hold roughly 13%. The material was cultured CD8+ T cells from PBMCs, obtained from culture after CMV antigen stimulation. Every receptor here comes from a human donor in good health (CMV status not recorded). Some clones in this sample may be carry-over from other donors' samples.

This clonotype has at least ten counts. V gene TRBV28 combines with J gene TRBJ1-2; 7 bases are a match to TRBD1. The junction had 15 bases not matched to a gene; V was cut back by 7 bases and J by 4 bases. Germline V gene sequence: CDR1 MDHEN, CDR2 SYDVKM. The CDR3 consists of 16 residues. CDR3 nucleotide sequence: TGTGCCAGCACTACGAGCCAGTACAGGGGAGGCTATGGCTACACCTTC. Translation: CASTTSQYRGGYGYTF.

The CDR3 reads CASSTPGVSPLHF. As DNA, the CDR3 is TGTGCCAGTAGTACCCCAGGGGTTTCACCCCTCCACTTT. V usage is TRBV19 and J usage is TRBJ1-6; perhaps TRBD1 as D (6 bases). CDR3 size: 13 residues. The V end was cut by 4 bases, the J end by 9 bases, with 10 bases between. The germline V gene encodes CDR1 LNHDA and CDR2 SQIVND (reference sequence).

This chain links TRBV7-9 with TRBJ2-3, with 8 nucleotides matching TRBD2. Germline CDR1 is SEHNR and CDR2 is FQNEAQ (reference sequence). The V and J ends lost 3 bases and 4 bases, in that order; junction bases with no gene match: 6. This CDR3 has 15 amino acids. CDR3 region: CASSLTGGAADTQYF. As DNA, the CDR3 is TGTGCCAGCAGCTTGACCGGGGGGGCCGCAGATACGCAGTATTTT.

A note on this clonotype: The junction departs from the called germline gene at one end, perhaps through a read error. V usage is TRBV4-1 and J usage is TRBJ1-4; possible D gene TRBD1, 5 bases. CDR1 MGHRA and CDR2 YSYEKL come from the germline V gene. This CDR3 has 18 amino acids. The CDR3 DNA follows: TGTGCCAGCAGCCTCTCCGAGGAGACAGCTACAACTAATGAAAAACTGTTTTTT. Translated, it gives CASSLSEETATTNEKLFF.

The V and J genes are TRBV20-1 and TRBJ1-1, with D tentatively TRBD1 (5 bases). V was clipped by 3 bases and J by 5 bases, with 13 bases between them. This CDR3 has 13 residues. Germline V gene sequence: CDR1 DFQATT, CDR2 SNEGSKA (reference sequence). As DNA, the CDR3 is TGCAGTGCTAGGGGGAACGGGGGAACTGAAGCTTTCTTT. Encoded protein: CSARGNGGTEAFF.

Only a few counts were recorded for this clonotype. The chain recombines TRBV12-3 or TRBV12-4 with TRBJ1-2; 9 bases are shared with TRBD1. The length of the CDR3 is 14 residues. V shed 4 bases and J 8 bases; nucleotides not matched to a gene: 8. The chain's CDR3 is CASSWNDRGEGYTF. CDR3 DNA: TGTGCCAGCAGTTGGAATGACAGGGGGGAAGGCTACACCTTC.

The rearrangement uses TRBV4-2 and TRBJ2-5; D ambiguous. This CDR3 is 13 amino acids long. Germline V gene sequence: CDR1 LGHNA, CDR2 YNFKEQ. Trimming pared 1 base from V and 4 bases from J, leaving 7 bases between. DNA of the CDR3: TGTGCCAGCAGCCAAGTAGATTCAGAGACCCAGTACTTC. The encoded protein is CASSQVDSETQYF.

This clonotype was seen a handful of times. The gene calls are TRBV6-2 or TRBV6-3 and TRBJ2-1; TRBD1 is a possible D gene (6 bases). Germline V gene sequence: CDR1 MNHEY, CDR2 SVGEGT. The CDR3 totals 21 residues. Trimming took off 5 bases at V and 7 bases at J, with 36 bases between the two ends. The CDR3 spells CASSPLRRGGRTSEMRNEQFF. The CDR3 region has the DNA TGTGCCAGCAGTCCCCTGAGAAGAGGGGGACGGACGTCGGAGATGAGGAATGAGCAGTTCTTC.

This clonotype has just a few counts. The chain is built from TRBV10-3 and TRBJ2-1; 7 bases are shared with TRBD2. Germline CDR1 ENHRY, CDR2 SYGVKD. This CDR3 spans 15 amino acids. The junction had 9 bases not matched to a gene; V was cut back by 5 bases and J by 5 bases. CDR3 DNA sequence: TGTGCCATCAGTTGGGGGGGTAGATCCGACAATGAGCAGTTCTTC. Its protein product is CAISWGGRSDNEQFF.

V is TRBV6-8 and J is TRBJ1-2; unclear D gene. The V gene's germline CDR1 is MNHGY and CDR2 SAAAGT. Trimming cost V 2 bases and J 2 bases, with 6 bases left between them. The CDR3 consists of 13 residues. CDR3 loop: CASSYRLNYGYTF. CDR3 in DNA: TGTGCCAGCAGTTACCGATTAAACTATGGCTACACCTTC.

This clonotype appeared a few times. The chain combines TRBV19 with TRBJ2-1; D remains ambiguous. The length of the CDR3 is 13 residues. V was shortened by 3 bases and J by 5 bases, with 8 bases between the two germline ends. Germline CDR1 is LNHDA and CDR2 is SQIVND (reference sequence). The CDR3 reads CASSMGADNEQFF. CDR3 nucleotide sequence: TGTGCCAGTAGTATGGGCGCGGACAATGAGCAGTTCTTC.

This clonotype came up a few times. The chain is built from TRBV10-3 and TRBJ2-2; D is tentatively TRBD1 or TRBD2 (5 bases each). The CDR3 runs 18 residues. CDR1 and CDR2 (germline): ENHRY, SYGVKD. V was cut by 6 bases and J by 0 bases, with 20 bases left in between. DNA for the CDR3: TGTGCCATCAGCGCCGCCGCTTTGGGGGTGCCGAACACCGGGGAGCTGTTTTTT. Translating it yields CAISAAALGVPNTGELFF.

The rearrangement uses TRBV11-2 and TRBJ2-7; a possible D gene is TRBD2 (6 bases). Looked up from germline, CDR1 is SGHAT and CDR2 is FQNNGV. V was pared by 5 bases and J by 5 bases, with 16 bases between. The CDR3 runs 14 residues. The chain's CDR3 is CASSPPGGTHEQYV. In DNA form, the CDR3 reads TGTGCCAGCAGCCCTCCTGGGGGGACCCACGAGCAGTACGTC.

The rearrangement uses TRBV6-5 and TRBJ1-1; D call uncertain. Germline CDR1 reads MNHEY; CDR2 reads SVGAGI. This CDR3 spans 13 amino acids. The ends were cut back, 2 bases at V and 2 bases at J, with 6 bases in the middle. CDR3 sequence reads: CASSYGFNTEAFF. CDR3 DNA sequence: TGTGCCAGCAGTTACGGTTTTAACACTGAAGCTTTCTTT.